This T cell receptor beta chain was sequenced during a study of blood T cells in healthy people across ages (dated by TCRdb to the mid-2010s). Study-level background: In model experiments, template switching captured roughly one uniquely barcoded TCR beta cDNA molecule for every two T cells. Age-related changes in TCR beta repertoire diversity were measured in the study by deep sequencing normalized with unique cDNA molecular identifiers. Two additional independent replicas of 1 million unique cDNA reads from the same blood draw were analyzed for two donors (one aged 18 to 30 and one aged 80 or older). The donors were divided into four age groups: young (average roughly 17 years), middle-aged (over 35), aged (approximately 59) and long-lived (roughly 88). Results the study describes overall, beyond this receptor: Compared with the aged group, the long-lived group had more naive CD4+ T cells, fewer expanded clones and increased TCR diversity, a pattern suggesting age selection. The percentage of naive T cells measured by flow cytometry correlated strongly with observed TCR beta diversity. Estimates of total diversity from one million sequenced T cells were regarded as lower bounds and underestimates. Because the CMV infection status of the donors was unknown, age-related changes in expanded clonotypes may potentially have been confounded. As age increased, observed TCR beta diversity per million T cells dropped in a roughly linear way, and a significant reduction was already evident by age about 36. Because profiling used bulk unsorted PBMCs, naive and antigen-experienced compartments could not be compared conclusively.

The library was made by 5' RACE. TCRdb shows the sequencer as Illumina HiSeq 2500. A second PCR of about 7 to 12 cycles was run with a J-beta primer mix and a sample-barcoded 5' primer. Each TCR beta cDNA molecule received a unique molecular identifier from a template-switch 5' adaptor carrying 12 random nucleotides. Each sample yielded at least 2.5 million CDR3-containing paired-end reads. First-strand cDNA was synthesized from all RNA with the Mint cDNA synthesis kit, primed by a TRBC-specific oligonucleotide. All cDNA was treated with uracil-DNA glycosylase and then went through a first 18-cycle PCR with the universal primers M1SS and BC2_uni_R. The authors' analysis ran thus. For normalization, 1 million high-quality reads were randomly selected from each sample, with every read carrying a distinct molecular identifier. Reads sharing molecular identifiers were discarded rather than binned into consensus sequences. CDR3 identification, clonotype clustering and error correction used MiTCR with a Q25 quality threshold and the strictest error-elimination algorithm. A nonparametric unseen species model with Euler transformation was used to estimate lower-bound total TCR beta diversity. TCRdb itself trimmed the public reads at Q25 with fastp, ran MiXCR and retained productive beta chains. Duplicate CDR3 protein sequences are folded into a single record with the most common DNA and genes. Here the V and J calls rest on TCRdb's processing, not on the authors' analysis. In this sample the table shows roughly 1 million distinct CDR3 sequences, under 30% of which occur a single time. The ten largest clones capture about 0.8% of the sample.

This clonotype appeared a few times. Its binding antigen is unknown. No base qualities exist here, and no much larger clone lies one base off it. The donors were about 40 Caucasian individuals from Russia, aged roughly 6 to 95 years, who were systemically healthy. Ten milliliters of peripheral blood were drawn from each donor into EDTA-treated Vacutainer tubes. PBMCs were isolated by Ficoll-Paque density-gradient centrifugation, with at least 6 million obtained per sample. Trizol reagent was used to extract total RNA from PBMCs, with at least 5.5 micrograms per sample. For every donor, an aliquot of PBMCs went through flow cytometry to measure the percentages of naive CD45RAhigh/CD27high T cells. CDR1 and CDR2 are read off the germline V gene as SNHLY and FYNNEI. V is pruned by 4 bases and J by 2 bases, leaving 2 bases of the junction without a gene match. From the cysteine up to the phenylalanine, the CDR3 has a length of 15 residues. The CDR3 DNA has 45 bases and is translated from base 1.

The data also belong to a second study, concerning T cells of mothers and their children. The second source states: Nine systemically healthy Caucasian individuals, comprising three mothers and their six children, were included as donors. cDNA synthesis used all of the extracted RNA, with roughly 1.5 ug of RNA in each 15 ul reaction. In the second PCR, the M1S primer added sample barcodes and 2-4 random nucleotides. Each mother yielded over 8.5 million TCR beta CDR3 reads and each child roughly 3 million reads. TCR recombination output is similarly shaped by thymic selection in related and unrelated pairs, with a minor effect exerted by inherited differences. Related mother-child pairs always showed normalized repertoire overlap that was slightly higher than in unrelated mother-child pairs, though the difference was never significant. No persistent microchimeric T cell clones were found, with a detection sensitivity of approximately 100 clones per million clonotypes. To look for features that set related mother-child pairs apart from unrelated individuals, the researchers ran deep NGS to compare the TCR beta repertoires of mothers and children. The mean age was 40 +/- 4 years for the mothers and approximately 11 +/- 4 years for the children. Libraries were sequenced on Illumina HiSeq 2000 with 100+100 nt paired-end reads after adapter ligation with NEBNext reagents. To prevent cross-contamination, the mother and child libraries were prepared a month apart and were sequenced in separate runs. For each donor, somewhere between about 450,000 and 2,100,000 distinct TCR beta clonotypes were identified. Naive TCR beta clonotypes were estimated from low-frequency clonotypes matched to each donor's FACS-determined naive share, without sorting.

This receptor was obtained from a girl aged 2 to 9 in good health. Sequences were obtained from blood. The chain uses TRBV2 and TRBJ2-5; 12 bases in between match TRBD2. The CDR3 corresponds to CASSAGTSGQETQYF. The bases are TGTGCCAGCAGTGCCGGGACTAGCGGGCAAGAGACCCAGTACTTC.